This paragraph reports one T cell receptor (beta chain). Its binding antigen is unknown. No base-level quality is on record; no much larger clone is a single base apart. The immunoSEQ hsTCRB v3.0 assay was used at survey level resolution to sequence the TRB variable region. The targeted TRB sequencing depth was roughly 40,000-55,000 T-cell genomes per sample. TRB libraries were pooled and sequenced on an Illumina MiSeq using a v3 150-cycle kit. The study's own analysis went as follows. Repertoire analysis ran in R within a reproducible Nextflow workflow covering QC, data transformation and analysis. LymphoSeq2, an R package for AIRR-Seq data exploration, was used to implement custom analyses. A few samples that yielded fewer than 5000 total TRB sequences were excluded, so that approximately 200 HIV repertoires were analyzed. Of the 188 retained HIV repertoires, 55 to 60 were collected before and around 130 after ART initiation. Repertoires were downsampled to 5000 TRB nucleotide sequences, and summary statistics were averaged over 100 downsampling iterations. The analysis kept only TRB sequences whose CDR3 regions were at least seven amino acids long. Two measures captured diversity: a Shannon entropy-derived clonality score and the Gini coefficient. In the repertoire networks, any two of the top 5000 CDR3 amino acid sequences were connected whenever the two sequences differed by an edit distance of one. GLIPH2 predicted antigen specificity groups and MHC restriction for TRB CDR3 amino acid sequences. To flag known CMV, EBV, HIV or tissue antigen associations, CDR3 amino acid sequences were matched against VDJdb and McPAS-TCR. Pre-ART, post-ART and control groups were compared with Wilcoxon signed-rank tests and Holm-Bonferroni correction. The immuneACCESS repertoire file appears here via TCRdb, limited to in-frame rearrangements. These files lack a portion of the clones; in checked studies, under half of the deficit traces to unresolved V genes, and the cause of the others is not known. V, J and clone size are those of that table, while D and trimming were read from the DNA. The sample records 17,000 or so clones, 76% of which are singletons. 15% of the sample comes from the top ten.

The source of the sample is a study of long-term antiretroviral therapy in people with HIV (dated by TCRdb to 2022 to 2024). For context, the study as a whole: The earliest samples were collected about a decade before the 2015 WHO recommendation for immediate ART, when ART was typically delayed until CD4 counts fell. Whether ART initiation and durable HIV suppression were associated with changes in peripheral blood TRB repertoire composition and diversity was tested in a retrospective serial study. A total of roughly 180 cryopreserved PBMC samples were contributed to the cohort by 30 adults with confirmed HIV infection, with samples collected serially over a mean of approximately six years (range 1-12). Among the roughly 30 participants with HIV, eleven were female. Test extractions of a monoclonal T-cell line alongside 33 polyclonal samples showed no cross-contamination during QIAcube processing.

Participants were included only if at least one PBMC sample before ART initiation and at least two post-ART samples were available. Every participant with HIV received treatment in the United States of America. Before DNA extraction, cryopreserved samples containing roughly 1-11 million PBMC were thawed and washed. At the time of the earliest PBMC sample, participants with HIV were aged between roughly 20 and 60 years. PBMC samples from each participant spanned 1-4 timepoints before ART initiation and 2-8 timepoints after ART initiation, with a median of 7 samples. For every participant, serial HIV viral load, CD4+ T-cell count, ART history and demographic data were obtained. Using a Qiagen kit on a QIAcube, genomic DNA was extracted from unsorted PBMC, with samples processed in batches of 12. V is clipped by 0 bases and J by 4 bases, and the sequence between their germline boundaries is 13 bases long. The germline V gene gives CDR1 as SGDLS and CDR2 as YYNGEE. The CDR3 runs 16 residues from the cysteine to the phenylalanine. The retained sequence is limited to the CDR3, 48 bases, with the frame set at the first base.

Study-wide conclusions, independent of this receptor: Because cell numbers in pre-ART samples were limited, unsorted PBMC were profiled instead of sorted CD4+ and CD8+ T cells. A significant increase in TRB diversity was found to be associated with ART initiation, although TRB diversity was observed to remain significantly below that of transplant donor controls even after long-term ART. Inferences about post-ART repertoire changes are limited because no data were available on ART adherence, viral resistance or therapy changes. Owing to limited PBMC availability, only the TCR beta chain was sequenced, without alpha chain pairing. HIV repertoires had narrower CDR3 length ranges than controls, and the network structure suggested an antigen-experienced repertoire that shifted only slightly toward naive after ART. Expanded TRB clones identified before ART initiation dominated the repertoire at all time points, although this dominance fluctuated and declined in many PLHIV after ART. The samples were dated from the mid-2000s to the late 2010s, and the ART regimens that were used may be less effective than current ART regimens.

This chain joins TRBV9 to TRBJ2-2; perhaps TRBD1 is the D gene, with 5 bases matching. The sequenced sample was unsorted PBMCs, obtained 2.5 years before starting antiretroviral therapy. This TCR was recovered from a woman aged 45-65 years with HIV. The CDR3 reads CASSVVGQGSTGELFF. The DNA is TGTGCCAGCAGCGTAGTGGGGCAGGGCTCCACCGGGGAGCTGTTTTTT. With the portions outside the CDR3 filled from the reference TRBV9 and TRBJ2-2 genes, the complete variable region becomes DSGVTQTPKHLITATGQRVTLRCSPRSGDLSVYWYQQSLDQGLQFLIQYYNGEERAKGNILERFSAQQFPDLHSELNLSSLELGDSALYFCASSVVGQGSTGELFFGEGSRLTVL.